This TCR beta chain was recorded in a study of blood T cell repertoires in COVID-19 (dated by TCRdb to about 2020). With respect to the entire study: Collaborator samples came from the United States, Italy and Spain and covered acute and convalescent phases of COVID-19. The repertoires were made available in a free public database intended to serve as a resource for research on the immune response to SARS-CoV-2. The material from the prospective study consisted of cDNA or gDNA derived from T cells, B-cell-depleted T cells, or PBMCs. A de-identified subject ID, COVID-19 status, age in years and sex were almost always included in the sample metadata. The samples were drawn from two sources: the first 160 participants of the ongoing ImmuneRACE study, and 950 to 1,500 subjects contributed by 6 global collaborators. HLA class I and class II types, where available, came from metadata supplied by the sample provider rather than from assay-based typing. Subjects who had been exposed to COVID-19, were actively infected with it, or had recovered from it provided the deeply sampled blood TCRbeta repertoires that made up the dataset. General findings and caveats noted by the study authors: The quantity of clinical and demographic metadata differed by source and by participant and was supplied without curation.

Worth noting for this clone: What this receptor recognizes is not known. The input lacks base qualities; no much larger clone sits a single base away.

The collaborating institutions used their own protocols to collect whole blood in K2EDTA tubes. For TCRbeta analysis, collaborator samples were shipped as frozen whole blood, as isolated PBMCs, or as DNA extracted from either sample type. TCRbeta CDR3 regions were amplified from genomic DNA by means of the immunoSEQ Assay, a bias-controlled multiplex PCR. The authors' pipeline ran thus. The number of nucleated cells in each sample was estimated by amplification of reference gene primers within the assay. To quantify the absolute abundance of each unique TCRbeta CDR3 rearrangement, sequence reads were collapsed and filtered. For each sample, productive Simpson clonality was calculated by taking the square root of Simpson's diversity index across productive rearrangements. TCRdb carries this immuneACCESS record with in-frame sequences only. Its versions omit some clonotypes, under half of them owing to an unresolved V gene in the studies checked, with the rest unexplained. That table supplies the V and J calls and clone size; D and trimming were determined from the DNA. Within this sample are about 160,000 clones, with approximately 90% of them counted one time only. Approximately 2.2% of the sample is in the top ten clones.

The CDR3, from cysteine to phenylalanine, totals 15 residues. The read is trimmed to its CDR3 DNA, 45 bases read in frame from base 1. CDR1 SEHNR and CDR2 FQNEAQ were looked up in the germline V gene (reference sequence). V and J lose 2 bases and 6 bases, and a span of 16 bases separates them. The specimen was peripheral blood. Recombination linked TRBV7-9 to TRBJ1-1; no confident D gene assignment can be made. The receptor was derived from a man younger than 35 with acute or convalescent COVID-19. The CDR3 has the sequence CASSLSPGEKAEAFF. The DNA sequence is as follows: TGTGCCAGCAGCTTATCCCCGGGTGAGAAGGCTGAAGCTTTCTTT.